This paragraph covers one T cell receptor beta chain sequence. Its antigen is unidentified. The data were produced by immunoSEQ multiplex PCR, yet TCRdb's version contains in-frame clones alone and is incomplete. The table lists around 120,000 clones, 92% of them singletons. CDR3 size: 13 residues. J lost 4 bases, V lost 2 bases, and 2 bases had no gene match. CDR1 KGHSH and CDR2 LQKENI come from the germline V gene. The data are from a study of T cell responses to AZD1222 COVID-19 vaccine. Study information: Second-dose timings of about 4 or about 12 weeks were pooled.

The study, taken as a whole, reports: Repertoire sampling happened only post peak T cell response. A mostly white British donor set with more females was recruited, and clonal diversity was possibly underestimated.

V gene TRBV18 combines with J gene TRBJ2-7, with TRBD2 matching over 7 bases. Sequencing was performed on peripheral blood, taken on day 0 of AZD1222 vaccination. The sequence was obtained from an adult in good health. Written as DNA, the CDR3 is TGTGCCAGCTCACCATCTAGCGGATACGAGCAGTACTTC. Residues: CASSPSSGYEQYF.